A single sample is the source of the 28 T cell receptor beta chains below, sequenced in a study of cytomegalovirus exposure and HLA in healthy donors. PCR used 60 Vbeta primers and 13 Jbeta primers. The assay was immunoSEQ multiplex PCR, and TCRdb's table has in-frame clones only and misses some. The repertoire holds about 120,000 clones, around 76% seen once, with approximately 30% in the top ten. Sequencing input: PBMCs. These receptors all come from a man between 60 and 75 years old in good health and CMV-seropositive.

This sequence joins TRBV9 and TRBJ1-2; D perhaps matches TRBD1 (5 bases). The CDR3 runs 15 residues. Deletions cut 0 bases from V and 8 bases from J, with 17 bases between. CDR1 is SGDLS, CDR2 YYNGEE, per germline. The CDR3 DNA reads TGTGCCAGCAGCGTAGAACCTGGGGGAGGGGACGGCTACACCTTC. Translating gives CASSVEPGGGDGYTF.

The chain joins TRBV9 to TRBJ2-7; 9 bases align to TRBD1. V gave up 4 bases and J gave up 7 bases; unmatched junction bases: 9. The CDR3 is 14 amino acids. Germline loops: CDR1 SGDLS, CDR2 YYNGEE. CDR3 bases: TGTGCCAGCAGCTCAGTAGGACAGGGGAGGGAGCAGTACTTC. This translates into CASSSVGQGREQYF. The variable domain in full, completed from reference TRBV9 and TRBJ2-7, reads DSGVTQTPKHLITATGQRVTLRCSPRSGDLSVYWYQQSLDQGLQFLIQYYNGEERAKGNILERFSAQQFPDLHSELNLSSLELGDSALYFCASSSVGQGREQYFGPGTRLTVT.

This sequence joins TRBV27 and TRBJ1-2, with D perhaps TRBD1 (5 bases). The CDR3 loop spans 15 amino acids. CDR1 is MNHEY, CDR2 SMNVEV, per germline (reference sequence). V was clipped by 8 bases and J by 1 base, with 17 bases between them. CDR3 in amino acids: CASAPGELNNYGYTF. CDR3 DNA: TGTGCCAGCGCTCCGGGGGAACTTAATAACTATGGCTACACCTTC.

The rearrangement joins TRBV19 to TRBJ1-4; TRBD1 aligns across 7 bases. Germline-derived CDR1 and CDR2 are LNHDA and SQIVND (reference sequence). There are 18 residues in the CDR3. Trimming cost V 4 bases and J 5 bases; bases outside gene matches: 16. CDR3 nucleotides: TGTGCCAGTAGTACCCCTCTTGACCCCTCGGGACAGAATGAAAAACTGTTTTTT. Its translation is CASSTPLDPSGQNEKLFF. Full variable domain (outside the CDR3, taken from reference TRBV19 and TRBJ1-4): DGGITQSPKYLFRKEGQNVTLSCEQNLNHDAMYWYRQDPGQGLRLIYYSQIVNDFQKGDIAEGYSVSREKKESFPLTVTSAQKNPTAFYLCASSTPLDPSGQNEKLFFGSGTQLSVL.

The rearrangement links TRBV5-1 to TRBJ1-6; D unresolved. Germline V gene sequence: CDR1 SGHRS, CDR2 YFSETQ. This CDR3 comprises 16 residues. Trimming removed 0 bases from V and 8 bases from J, with 15 bases in between. The CDR3 DNA reads TGCGCCAGCAGCTTGGCCGGGAGCCTCTGGGATTCACCCCTCCACTTT. As protein: CASSLAGSLWDSPLHF.

The chain joins TRBV15 to TRBJ2-7, with TRBD2 identical over 11 bases. Germline V gene data show CDR1 as LNHNV and CDR2 as YYDKDF (reference sequence). V lost 0 bases, J lost 6 bases, and 10 bases stayed unmatched. The CDR3 runs 17 residues. CDR3 residues: CATSRDPYSGRAPEQYF. The CDR3 DNA is TGTGCCACCAGCAGAGACCCCTATAGCGGGAGGGCCCCCGAGCAGTACTTC. The variable domain in full, with the rest retrieved from reference TRBV15 and TRBJ2-7, is DAMVIQNPRYQVTQFGKPVTLSCSQTLNHNVMYWYQQKSSQAPKLLFHYYDKDFNNEADTPDNFQSRRPNTSFCFLDIRSPGLGDTAMYLCATSRDPYSGRAPEQYFGPGTRLTVT.

The count of this clone is one. The chain employs TRBV11-2 and TRBJ1-1; D is unresolved. Trimming shortened V by 3 bases and J by 6 bases, and 2 bases separated the two germline ends. CDR1 is SGHAT, CDR2 FQNNGV, per germline. This CDR3 spans 10 amino acids. CDR3 nucleotides: TGTGCCAGCAGCTTCGCTGAAGCTTTCTTT. Protein product: CASSFAEAFF.

The chain employs TRBV28 and TRBJ2-5; TRBD1 might be the D (6 bases). With the DNA end fitting TRBJ2-7 better, the J assignment may be wrong. The CDR3 sequence is 14 residues long. The germline gives CDR1 MDHEN, CDR2 SYDVKM. CDR3 amino acids: CASSSTGSSYEQYF. The CDR3 coding sequence is TGTGCCAGCAGTTCAACAGGGAGCTCCTACGAGCAGTACTTC.

The chain is built from TRBV6-6 and TRBJ1-4, with a possible D match to TRBD1 (5 bases). This CDR3 contains 15 residues. The germline CDR1 and CDR2 sequences are MNHNY and SVGAGI (reference sequence). Trimming took 2 bases from V and 2 from J, leaving 9 bases between them. The CDR3 DNA sequence: TGTGCCAGCAGTTACGTGGCAGGGACTAATGAAAAACTGTTTTTT. Amino acids: CASSYVAGTNEKLFF.

V usage is TRBV28 and J usage is TRBJ1-2, with D possibly matching TRBD1 (5 bases). The V and J ends lost 6 bases and 5 bases respectively, with 10 bases between them. CDR1 and CDR2 from the germline V gene are MDHEN and SYDVKM. This CDR3 comprises 12 residues. Here the CDR3 reads CASRPGGYGYTF. Written as DNA, the CDR3 is TGTGCCAGCAGACCCGGGGGGTATGGCTACACCTTC.

The V gene is TRBV5-1, the J gene TRBJ2-1; D may be TRBD2 (5 bases). There are 13 residues in the CDR3. Trimming took 4 bases from V and 5 from J, leaving 10 bases between them. Germline-derived CDR1 and CDR2 are SGHRS and YFSETQ. In DNA, the CDR3 is TGCGCCAGCAGCGGGAACGGGAACAATGAGCAGTTCTTC. Its protein product is CASSGNGNNEQFF.

Regarding this clone: It is likely a read error, because the conserved phenylalanine at the end of the CDR3 is missing. It is unclear where the CDR3 begins or ends on the DNA, so no DNA is shown, and the CDR3 is as TCRdb lists it. The CDR3 here is CASREDRAPGN. This chain connects TRBV2 to TRBJ2-7; the table names TRBD1, a call not compared with the DNA. CDR1 and CDR2 (germline): SNHLY, FYNNEI. The CDR3 has 11 residues if both end residues are counted.

The chain carries TRBV2 and TRBJ1-5; TRBD1 is a possible D gene (6 bases). CDR1 is SNHLY, CDR2 FYNNEI, per germline. The V end lost 4 bases, the J end lost 4 bases, and 14 bases lay between the germline ends. The CDR3 has 15 residues. CDR3 DNA: TGTGCCAGCAGTGCTGGACAGACTTCGAATCAGCCCCAGCATTTT. Translated: CASSAGQTSNQPQHF.

The chain has TRBV5-5 and TRBJ1-2; D ambiguous. V was clipped by 2 bases and J by 4 bases, with 3 bases between them. The CDR3 is 11 amino acids. Germline CDR1 and CDR2: SGHKS and YYEKEE (reference sequence). This CDR3 is CASSFSYGYTF. The CDR3 DNA reads TGTGCCAGCAGCTTTAGCTATGGCTACACCTTC.

The chain uses TRBV5-1 and TRBJ2-7; D not certain. The CDR3 runs 14 residues. Trimming left V 0 bases short and J 1 base short, with 8 bases between. CDR1 and CDR2 from the germline V gene are SGHRS and YFSETQ. CDR3 bases: TGCGCCAGCAGCTTGGCCCCCAGATCCTACGAGCAGTACTTC. Translating it yields CASSLAPRSYEQYF. The full variable domain, its missing parts supplied by reference TRBV5-1 and TRBJ2-7, is KAGVTQTPRYLIKTRGQQVTLSCSPISGHRSVSWYQQTPGQGLQFLFEYFSETQRNKGNFPGRFSGRQFSNSRSEMNVSTLELGDSALYLCASSLAPRSYEQYFGPGTRLTVT.

This chain joins TRBV5-1 and TRBJ1-2; 8 positions match TRBD1. From germline, CDR1 is SGHRS and CDR2 YFSETQ. Trimming at V came to 4 bases and at J to 2 bases, leaving 4 bases not matched to a gene. This CDR3 has 14 amino acids. Written as DNA, the CDR3 is TGCGCCAGCAGCAGGGGACAGGTCAACTATGGCTACACCTTC. It specifies CASSRGQVNYGYTF.

The chain combines TRBV5-5 with TRBJ2-1; the match to TRBD2 covers 7 bases. The CDR3 loop spans 14 amino acids. Germline CDR1 is SGHKS and CDR2 is YYEKEE (reference sequence). V was clipped by 4 bases and J by 7 bases; unmatched bases: 8. DNA of the CDR3: TGTGCCAGCAGCACCCGGGACTACAGTAATGAGCAGTTCTTC. The encoded protein is CASSTRDYSNEQFF. Full variable domain (rest looked up from reference TRBV5-5 and TRBJ2-1): DAGVTQSPTHLIKTRGQQVTLRCSPISGHKSVSWYQQVLGQGPQFIFQYYEKEERGRGNFPDRFSARQFPNYSSELNVNALLLGDSALYLCASSTRDYSNEQFFGPGTRLTVL.

This sequence joins TRBV27 and TRBJ1-4; D is unresolved. V lost 2 bases and J 3 bases, leaving 7 bases between the germline ends. Germline loops: CDR1 MNHEY, CDR2 SMNVEV (reference sequence). This CDR3 has 14 amino acids. The DNA for the CDR3 is TGTGCCAGCAGTTTAGATAGAGCTAATGAAAAACTGTTTTTT. This encodes CASSLDRANEKLFF.

The rearrangement joins TRBV11-3 to TRBJ2-2, with TRBD2 matching over 13 bases. CDR3 size: 16 residues. Trimming at V came to 5 bases and at J to 5 bases, leaving 5 bases not matched to a gene. Germline CDR1 reads SGHNT; CDR2 reads YENEEA. CDR3 protein: CASSHGTSGTTGELFF. Written as DNA, the CDR3 is TGTGCCAGCAGCCATGGGACTAGCGGGACTACCGGGGAGCTGTTTTTT. Full variable domain (missing parts from reference TRBV11-3 and TRBJ2-2): EAGVVQSPRYKIIEKKQPVAFWCNPISGHNTLYWYLQNLGQGPELLIRYENEEAVDDSQLPKDRFSAERLKGVDSTLKIQPAELGDSAVYLCASSHGTSGTTGELFFGEGSRLTVL.

Written as DNA, the CDR3 is TGTGCCAGCGGTCAAGGGAGGGAATACAATGAGCAGTTCTTC. Translating it yields CASGQGREYNEQFF. The chain uses TRBV11-3 and TRBJ2-1, with TRBD2 identical over 7 bases. V lost 8 bases and J lost 4; bases outside the gene matches: 8. The germline gives CDR1 SGHNT, CDR2 YENEEA. The CDR3 length is 14 residues.

The gene calls are TRBV5-1 and TRBJ1-1; tentatively, D is TRBD1 (5 bases). V was pared by 0 bases and J by 4 bases, with 19 bases between. This CDR3 contains 17 residues. The germline CDR1 and CDR2 sequences are SGHRS and YFSETQ. Written as DNA, the CDR3 is TGCGCCAGCAGCTTGGGCCGGGATTCGGGGGTCGGCACTGAAGCTTTCTTT. Its protein product is CASSLGRDSGVGTEAFF.

This chain links TRBV7-6 with TRBJ1-5; 9 nucleotides agree with TRBD1. The CDR3 totals 14 residues. Germline assignment: CDR1 SGHVS and CDR2 FNYEAQ. V shed 5 bases, J shed 6 bases, and the junction held 5 bases outside the gene matches. The CDR3 DNA reads as TGTGCCAGCAGCCTTGGGACAGGGAGTCAGCCCCAGCATTTT. This encodes CASSLGTGSQPQHF.

This chain connects TRBV6-1 to TRBJ2-2; 8 bases align to TRBD1. V lost 6 bases and J lost 6; bases outside the gene matches: 6. Germline V lookup: CDR1 MNHNS, CDR2 SASEGT. This CDR3 has 14 amino acids. The CDR3 sequence is CASRPQGAPGELFF. The CDR3 DNA follows: TGTGCCAGCAGACCCCAGGGGGCGCCCGGGGAGCTGTTTTTT.

J is TRBJ2-7 and V is TRBV5-1; 9 bases match TRBD1. The CDR3 runs to 15 residues. J was trimmed by 7 bases and V by 2 bases; bases with no gene match: 10. Germline CDR1 SGHRS, CDR2 YFSETQ. The CDR3 is CASSFTGTGRKEQYF. The CDR3 region has the DNA TGCGCCAGCAGCTTTACCGGGACAGGGAGGAAAGAGCAGTACTTC.

This clone was seen more than once but under ten times. This chain uses TRBV5-5 with TRBJ1-5, with a weak D call TRBD1 (6 bases). The V gene lost 4 bases and the J gene lost 1 base, with 9 bases spanning the gap. This CDR3 has 14 residues. Germline CDR1 SGHKS, CDR2 YYEKEE (reference sequence). CDR3 region: CASSHRESNQPQHF. The CDR3 DNA sequence: TGTGCCAGCAGCCACAGGGAAAGCAATCAGCCCCAGCATTTT.

This chain connects TRBV28 to TRBJ1-1, with 7 bases lining up with TRBD1. The CDR3 extends over 15 amino acids. Germline-derived CDR1 and CDR2 are MDHEN and SYDVKM. Unmatched junction bases numbered 3, after V lost 2 bases and J lost 0 bases. In DNA, the CDR3 is TGTGCCAGCAGTTTAGCAACAGGGGTGAACACTGAAGCTTTCTTT. Its translation: CASSLATGVNTEAFF. The full variable domain, with the rest looked up from reference TRBV28 and TRBJ1-1, is DVKVTQSSRYLVKRTGEKVFLECVQDMDHENMFWYRQDPGLGLRLIYFSYDVKMKEKGDIPEGYSVSREKKERFSLILESASTNQTSMYLCASSLATGVNTEAFFGQGTRLTVV.

The J gene is TRBJ2-5, the V gene TRBV19; D gene ambiguous. CDR1 and CDR2 from the germline V gene are LNHDA and SQIVND (reference sequence). Trimming removed 4 bases from V and 4 bases from J, with 16 bases in between. The CDR3 consists of 15 residues. The chain's CDR3 is CASSRQSTPGETQYF. The CDR3 region has the DNA TGTGCCAGTAGTAGGCAGTCGACCCCGGGAGAGACCCAGTACTTC.

The J gene is TRBJ2-7, the V gene TRBV5-1; 9 positions agree with TRBD1. CDR3 length equals 16 residues. The germline V gene has CDR1 SGHRS and CDR2 YFSETQ. The trim removed 0 bases at V and 2 bases at J, leaving 6 bases unmatched. This CDR3 is CASSLDGGQGAYEQYF. CDR3 DNA: TGCGCCAGCAGCTTGGATGGGGGACAGGGAGCCTACGAGCAGTACTTC.